This TCR beta chain came from a study of blood T cells in healthy people across ages. Sample-barcoded 5' priming and a J-beta primer mix drove a second PCR of about 6 to 12 cycles. TCRdb independently ran MiXCR on the 5' RACE reads; one entry per CDR3 protein. The repertoire holds roughly 1,800,000 distinct CDR3 sequences, with approximately 50% as singletons. This CDR3 comprises 14 residues. Germline-derived CDR1 and CDR2 are SQVTM and ANQGSEA. The V and J ends lost 1 base and 2 bases respectively, with 12 bases between them. Each donor was a healthy Caucasian individual from Russia, aged roughly 6 to 95. Only a few counts were recorded for this clonotype.

The clonotype originates from a woman aged 40 to 55 in good health. Material for sequencing was blood. The rearrangement uses TRBV29-1 and TRBJ2-7; D is perhaps TRBD2 (6 bases). This CDR3 is CSVEAAGTPYEQYF. CDR3 nucleotide sequence: TGCAGCGTTGAAGCCGCGGGGACCCCCTACGAGCAGTACTTC.